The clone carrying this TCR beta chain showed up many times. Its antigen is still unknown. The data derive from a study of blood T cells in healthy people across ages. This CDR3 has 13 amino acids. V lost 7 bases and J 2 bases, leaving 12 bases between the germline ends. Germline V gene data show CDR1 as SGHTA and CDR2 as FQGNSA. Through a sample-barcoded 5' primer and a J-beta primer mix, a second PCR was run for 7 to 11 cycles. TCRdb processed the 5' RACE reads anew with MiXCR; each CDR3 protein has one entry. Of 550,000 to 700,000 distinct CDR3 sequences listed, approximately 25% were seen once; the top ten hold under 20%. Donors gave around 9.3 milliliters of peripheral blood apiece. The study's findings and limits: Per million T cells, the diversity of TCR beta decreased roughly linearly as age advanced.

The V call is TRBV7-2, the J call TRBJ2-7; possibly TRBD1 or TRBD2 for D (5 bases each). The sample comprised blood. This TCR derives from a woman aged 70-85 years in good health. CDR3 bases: TGTGCCAGCATCGAGGTGGGGGCCTACGAGCAGTACTTC. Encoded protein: CASIEVGAYEQYF.